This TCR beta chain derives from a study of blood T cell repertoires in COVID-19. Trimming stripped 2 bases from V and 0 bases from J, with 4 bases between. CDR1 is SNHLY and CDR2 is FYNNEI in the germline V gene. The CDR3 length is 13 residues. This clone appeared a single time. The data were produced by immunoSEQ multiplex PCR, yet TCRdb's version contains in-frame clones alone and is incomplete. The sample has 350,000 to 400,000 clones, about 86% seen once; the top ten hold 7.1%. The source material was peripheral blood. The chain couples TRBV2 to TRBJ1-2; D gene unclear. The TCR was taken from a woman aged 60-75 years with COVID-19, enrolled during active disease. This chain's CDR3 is CASSESANYGYTF. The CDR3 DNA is TGTGCCAGCAGTGAATCTGCTAACTATGGCTACACCTTC.